This T cell receptor (beta chain) was sequenced in a study of control samples from healthy donors and cancer patients. Libraries were prepared by immunoSEQ multiplex PCR; TCRdb keeps only in-frame clonotypes and omits some of them. The table has roughly 150,000 clones, 93% seen once. The TCR was taken from a man aged 18-30 years in good health. Material for sequencing was blood.

The CDR3, as DNA: TGTGCCAGCAGTGACTCGTGGGGGGGGAACACAGATACGCAGTATTTT. Protein product: CASSDSWGGNTDTQYF. The chain combines TRBV6-4 with TRBJ2-3; 7 bases agree with TRBD2. This CDR3 is 16 amino acids long. The ends lost 0 bases at V and 2 bases at J; junction bases unmatched: 5. Per the germline V gene, CDR1 is MRHNA and CDR2 is SNTAGT.